These T cell receptor beta chains were read from a single sample in a study of Ad26.COV2.S vaccination and SARS-CoV-2 variants. Profiled with immunoSEQ multiplex PCR; TCRdb holds only in-frame clones, not every one. The sample has about half a million clones; roughly nine tenths are singletons. The sample was peripheral blood, taken in a trial of Ad26.COV2.S vaccine versus placebo. The receptor source for this set is a person between 18 and 60 years old who received the Ad26.COV2.S COVID-19 vaccine or a placebo. The CDR3 runs from the conserved cysteine through the conserved F or W. The D gene is left open where the match is weak. Rows give clone size only sometimes, using once, few, many, or a class for an expanded clone.

v_gene	d_gene	abundance	j_gene	CDR3aa	CDR3nt
TRBV9	TRBD2	.	TRBJ2-1	CASSPRGLAGAHEQFF	TGTGCCAGCAGCCCAAGAGGGCTAGCGGGAGCTCATGAGCAGTTCTTC
TRBV19	.	.	TRBJ1-2	CASSGRTYGYTF	TGTGCCAGTAGCGGACGGACCTATGGCTACACCTTC
TRBV7-2	.	.	TRBJ1-2	CASSSYNYGYTF	TGTGCCAGCAGCTCCTATAACTATGGCTACACCTTC
TRBV18	TRBD1	.	TRBJ2-7	CASSPPDRDGYEQYF	TGTGCCAGCTCACCTCCGGACAGGGACGGGTACGAGCAGTACTTC
TRBV10-3	.	once	TRBJ2-2	CAIRGTAGELFF	TGTGCCATCAGGGGGACTGCCGGGGAGCTGTTTTTT
TRBV28	.	.	TRBJ1-5	CASREQGQPQHF	TGTGCCAGCAGAGAACAGGGTCAGCCCCAGCATTTT
TRBV6-1	TRBD2	.	TRBJ2-1	CASRPAGSRDEQFF	TGTGCCAGCAGACCAGCGGGATCAAGAGATGAGCAGTTCTTC
TRBV18	.	few	TRBJ1-1	CASSPRDGRSTEAFF	TGTGCCAGCTCCCCTCGGGATGGCAGGTCCACTGAAGCTTTCTTT
TRBV7-2	.	.	TRBJ2-2	CASSLWGTGELFF	TGTGCCAGCAGCTTATGGGGAACCGGGGAGCTGTTTTTT
TRBV18	.	.	TRBJ2-5	CASSHGGSEETQYF	TGTGCCAGCTCACACGGGGGATCTGAAGAGACCCAGTACTTC
TRBV19	.	once	TRBJ2-7	CASSIRTESSYEQYF	TGTGCCAGTAGTATACGGACAGAAAGCTCCTACGAGCAGTACTTC
TRBV28	.	.	TRBJ2-3	CASSFHAGLTDTQYF	TGTGCCAGCAGTTTTCATGCGGGACTGACAGATACGCAGTATTTT
TRBV7-2	.	.	TRBJ2-3	CASSLAHRVVTDTQYF	TGTGCCAGCAGCTTAGCCCATAGGGTAGTCACAGATACGCAGTATTTT
TRBV6-2/TRBV6-3	.	.	TRBJ2-1	CASSLRPGTQDNVF	TGTGCCAGCAGTCTACGTCCCGGGACGCAAGACAACGTCTTC
TRBV28	.	few	TRBJ1-3	CATDSSGNTIYF	TGTGCCACTGATAGCTCTGGAAACACCATATATTTT
TRBV7-9	TRBD1	.	TRBJ1-2	CASSPTGQGRLGYTF	TGTGCCAGCAGCCCAACCGGACAGGGAAGGTTAGGCTACACCTTC